This T cell receptor beta chain was captured in a study of radiotherapy plus CTLA-4 blockade in lung cancer. Study context: Disease control reached approximately 31%, with objective responses in approximately 17%. Whole-study findings and limits: In blood, early T cell clone dynamics reportedly predicted response best, together with interferon-beta. An expansion of tumor-derived TCR clones occurred in blood after radiotherapy plus ipilimumab.

The length of the CDR3 is 15 residues. The V gene lost 5 bases and the J gene lost 2 bases, with 15 bases spanning the gap. Per germline, CDR1 SGHTA and CDR2 FQGTGA. Chemo-refractory metastatic non-small-cell lung cancer patients were treated with focal radiation plus CTLA-4 blockade with ipilimumab. Clones were read by immunoSEQ multiplex PCR, and TCRdb kept only the in-frame ones, dropping some. The sample includes 50,000 to 65,000 clones, 77% of them seen just once. As to this clone: What it recognizes is unknown.

The source was peripheral blood, collected from a patient treated with radiotherapy plus ipilimumab. This chain connects TRBV7-3 to TRBJ2-5; a weak D match, TRBD2 (6 bases). This sequence originates from a human donor with non-small cell lung cancer whose response to radiotherapy plus ipilimumab could not be evaluated. The CDR3 DNA reads TGTGCCAGCAGCCTGACGGGCGGACTACAAGAGACCCAGTACTTC. Translating it yields CASSLTGGLQETQYF.